The 6 T cell receptor beta chains below come from one sample, sequenced in a study of molecular identifiers for immune sequencing clone quantification. From the PCR reads, TCRdb called clonotypes with MiXCR, one entry per CDR3 protein. The sample lists 40,000 or so distinct CDR3 sequences, 19% seen once, with approximately 1.2% in the top ten. The sample consisted of naive CD8+ T cells from blood, with Jurkat cell RNA spiked in. As for subset: FACS-sorted CD8+CD4-CCR7+CD45RA+ naive T cells. The receptors shown here come from a human donor in good health. Some libraries in this study had Jurkat cell RNA spiked in.

The chain has TRBV12-3 or TRBV12-4 and TRBJ1-4; 8 bases fit TRBD1. Trimming took 5 bases from V and 0 from J; bases not matched to a gene: 11. The CDR3 totals 18 residues. CDR3 bases: TGTGCCAGCAGTCCGGACAGGGCACTGAAACCAACTAATGAAAAACTGTTTTTT. This encodes CASSPDRALKPTNEKLFF.

As concerns this clonotype: This clone may be a read error of a much larger clone one base away. The chain joins TRBV9 to TRBJ2-3; TRBD1 agrees at 8 bases. CDR1 and CDR2 (germline): SGDLS, YYNGEE. Trimming took 3 bases from V and 3 from J; bases not matched to a gene: 3. The CDR3 is made up of 14 amino acids. CDR3: CASSAGGETDTQYF. The CDR3 nucleotides are TGTGCCAGCAGCGCAGGGGGCGAGACAGATACGCAGTATTTT. Variable domain in full (rest from reference TRBV9 and TRBJ2-3): DSGVTQTPKHLITATGQRVTLRCSPRSGDLSVYWYQQSLDQGLQFLIQYYNGEERAKGNILERFSAQQFPDLHSELNLSSLELGDSALYFCASSAGGETDTQYFGPGTRLTVL.

This clonotype was found once. This sequence may be a read error, since a much larger clone differs from it by one base. The rearrangement links TRBV12-3 or TRBV12-4 to TRBJ2-5, with a tentative D call TRBD2 (5 bases). The CDR3 sequence is 14 residues long. The CDR3 DNA reads as TGTGCCAGCGGTTTCGGAGGCAGCCCGGAGACCCAGTACTTC. Its translation is CASGFGGSPETQYF.

This clonotype was seen ten or more times. This chain links TRBV5-1 with TRBJ2-3, with TRBD2 identical over 10 bases. V was clipped by 4 bases and J by 5 bases; unmatched bases: 10. The CDR3 contains 16 residues. CDR1 SGHRS and CDR2 YFSETQ come from the germline V gene. The CDR3 loop reads CASSPQRGGRKDTQYF. The CDR3 region has the DNA TGCGCCAGCAGCCCACAGCGGGGGGGCAGAAAAGATACGCAGTATTTT.

This clonotype was seen at least ten times. The J gene is TRBJ1-3, the V gene TRBV4-2; 9 bases map to TRBD1. The trim removed 2 bases at V and 0 bases at J, leaving 5 bases unmatched. The CDR3 consists of 17 residues. Germline V gene sequence: CDR1 LGHNA, CDR2 YNFKEQ. The CDR3 loop is CASSQSTGGSSGNTIYF. CDR3 coding DNA: TGTGCCAGCAGCCAATCGACAGGGGGAAGCTCTGGAAACACCATATATTTT.

This clonotype was seen at least ten times. The chain links TRBV12-3 or TRBV12-4 to TRBJ1-1; D may be TRBD1 (6 bases). V shed 5 bases and J shed 4 bases, with 20 bases lying between them. CDR3 length: 16 residues. In DNA form, the CDR3 reads TGTGCCAGCAGTCCCACTTTAGGGGGTTTGAGCACTGAAGCTTTCTTT. It yields the protein CASSPTLGGLSTEAFF.